This T cell receptor beta chain came from a study of cytomegalovirus exposure and HLA in healthy donors (dated by TCRdb to the late 2010s). Study-wide context: In an earlier analysis of 587 of the donors, about 270 Gb of sequence data and some 100 million unique TCR beta sequences from approximately 180 million T cells were reported. Approximately 330 gigabases of sequencing data and around 85 million unique TCR sequences made up an early release that covered around 640 HLA-typed donors. The genetic ancestry cluster associated with self-reported Caucasian donors included around 76% of the roughly 360 genotyped donors. The study was designed to test whether signatures of past pathogen exposure could be identified by cataloging public T cell receptors. The study profiled the T cell repertoires of under 850 subjects by immunosequencing and related them to cytomegalovirus serostatus. A separate validation cohort of approximately 120 different subjects was used in addition to the approximately 610-subject first cohort. To predict cytomegalovirus infection status, the study brought together high-throughput TCR immunosequencing, statistical association of individual TCRs with disease status, and machine learning. A later analysis re-analyzed previously published TCR beta repertoires from hundreds of donors and added high-resolution HLA genotyping to study TCR occurrence patterns. The later analysis used no new phenotypic data to find candidate immune exposures, relying instead on TCR beta sequences and their occurrence across donors. An earlier analysis of 587 of the donors used high-throughput TCR beta sequencing to judge whether each TCR beta V gene segment behaved as functional or pseudogenic. Donor age, sex, ethnicity and CMV serostatus were compiled alongside the repertoire data. A later genetic analysis used genome-wide SNP genotypes for about 60% of the roughly 670 donors, treating that subset as a discovery cohort. Every discovery cohort repertoire had been produced on one sequencing platform. Class I and class II HLA loci were covered by the typing at four-digit resolution. Typing coverage varied by locus: 629-630 donors for A, B, C, DRB1 and DQB1; more than 500 for DQA1; some 610 for DPA1; more than 450 for DPB1. Because of strong linkage in the cohort, roughly five DR-DQ haplotypes were treated as single units for association and clustering. Among about 410 genotyped donors of the cohort, an average of roughly 230,000 unique TCR beta nucleotide sequences was sequenced per donor, of which 15% to 20% were non-productive. What the research found in general, with its limitations: In both the original and validation cohorts, the classifier was reported to diagnose cytomegalovirus status with high specificity and sensitivity. A later analysis found that HLA-associated TCR beta chains were more clonally expanded and had lower generation probabilities than equally common non-associated chains. A later analysis found that most CMV-associated TCR beta chains appeared HLA-restricted, with HLA associations seemingly driven largely by CMV exposure. Assigning TCR associations to individual alleles was difficult when HLA alleles, especially DR and DQ, strongly co-occurred. Three of the identified cytomegalovirus-associated TCR beta chains were confirmed in vitro to be specific for cytomegalovirus antigens. A cluster of highly shared sequence variants was judged likely to be a technical artifact of the sequencing pipeline. Most TCR sequences were observed very rarely across donors, whereas some public TCRs were present in many individuals. A later genetic analysis associated a missense DCLRE1C variant with V-gene and J-gene trimming of TCR beta chains, and an independent cohort replicated the association. A further reported finding was that TCR beta sequences accurately predicted the HLA-A and HLA-B alleles for most subjects in the first cohort. Linkage disequilibrium might explain the correlated functional status among segregating V segments, but an unknown experimental factor could not be excluded. Roughly uniform sequencing depth across donors was assumed in presence/absence analyses, although this assumption may not hold. The study gave a list of around 170 TCR beta chains associated with cytomegalovirus. A later analysis found that TCR association rates varied across HLA loci, with DRB1 alleles showing the most associated TCRs and HLA-C alleles the fewest. In a later analysis, several top co-occurrence clusters were reported to appear linked to parvovirus B19, influenza, CMV and Epstein-Barr virus. The 87-base-pair reads could not distinguish some IMGT-functional V segments, including TRBV6-2 and TRBV6-3, so those segments were excluded. According to a later genetic analysis, donors in an Asian-associated ancestry cluster had fewer N-insertions in productive TCRs than the approximately 630-donor mean. Because counts were too low, some 17 rarely observed V segments, including chromosome 9 orphons, were left out of the earlier analysis of roughly 600 of the donors. In this cohort, only TCR beta chains were sequenced, and detectable features were limited by the absence of alpha or paired-chain data. It was suggested by the authors that the approach could potentially be generalized to other disease states and immunological phenotypes. Immune exposure information for the cohort was limited to CMV serostatus. Specific HLA alleles were associated with over 15,000 TCR beta sequences at a false discovery rate of 0.05 in a later analysis. In an earlier analysis of 587 of the donors, most TCR beta V segments appeared in productive rearrangements about 87% or about 30% of the time, broadly matching IMGT annotations. Because HLA typing was missing for some donors at each locus, association tests included only the typed subset.

As for this clone: Its antigen target is currently unknown.

In total, fewer than 750 healthy bone marrow donors made up the cohort. At the time of sampling, all cohort members were nominally healthy, though unrecorded immune exposures were likely present. The donor tested CMV seronegative, placing the donor among the roughly 350 seronegative members of the cohort. Every donor gave a peripheral blood sample, and the peripheral blood mononuclear cells from that sample were used for TCR beta sequencing. Genomic DNA extraction from the blood cell samples was performed with the Qiagen DNeasy Blood Extraction Kit. The method behind the library was the immunoSEQ multiplex PCR assay. The multiplex PCR relied on a mix of 60 forward primers for TCR Vbeta segments and 13 reverse primers for TCR Jbeta segments. The CDR3 region of rearranged TCR beta genes was amplified from genomic DNA with a multiplex PCR assay. On the Illumina HiSeq System, the amplified TCR beta libraries were sequenced as 87-base-pair reads. In the source study's methods: A later analysis counted tens of millions of unique TCR beta chains across the 550 to 700 repertoires, and 10 million to 12 million of these chains were shared by at least two donors. Raw reads were error-corrected and collapsed into unique sequences by a nearest-neighbor algorithm in which closely related sequences were merged to remove PCR and sequencing errors. CDR3 sequences were aligned to IMGT reference sequences to assign V, D and J gene segments. For a sequence to be retained, a match of at least six nucleotides was required to both a V gene segment and a J gene segment. Rearrangements were classified as productive when the CDR3 lacked stop codons and remained in frame with V and J, and all other rearrangements were classified as non-productive. Following IMGT convention, CDR3 was defined as the stretch from the second conserved V-encoded cysteine up to the conserved J-encoded phenylalanine. The earlier analysis of some 550 of the donors excluded any sequence lacking an unambiguous match to a single V gene segment. In an earlier analysis of 500 to 750 of the donors, V segments were called functional above 56.7% productive rearrangements and were called segregating when the between-donor standard deviation exceeded 5%. To diagnose cytomegalovirus status from the catalog of TCR beta chain sequences, a statistical classification framework was built. V and J gene assignment, in a later analysis, came from comparing TCR nucleotide sequences with IMGT/GENE-DB human TR gene sequences. The TCRdist pipeline was used in a later analysis to assign CDR3 sequences and most-parsimonious VDJ recombination scenarios. In a later analysis, each TCR beta chain was defined by its CDR3 amino acid sequence together with its V-gene family, and reads without a unique V-gene family were excluded. To address suspected cross-contamination and a sequencing artifact, a later analysis removed roughly 640 highly shared, low-generation-probability nucleotide sequences. For each public chain, a later analysis derived a clonal expansion index from normalized ranks of inferred template counts within each repertoire. Generation probabilities in a later analysis came from a VDJ recombination model fitted to out-of-frame rearrangements, and those results were checked against IGoR. In a later analysis, TCR-TCR, TCR-HLA and TCR-CMV co-occurrence was scored with hypergeometric tests, and a repertoire-size bias correction was applied to TCR pairs. To estimate false discovery rates, a later analysis permuted the HLA or CMV assignments 20 times. In a later analysis, co-occurring TCRs were grouped with DBSCAN, and TCRdist sequence similarity was added when clustering was performed within HLA-allele-positive subsets. Co-occurrence clustering excluded repertoires with fewer than 30,000 or more than 120,000 public chains, plus five with anomalous nucleotide sharing. Imported from immuneACCESS, the table was reduced by TCRdb to in-frame sequences with V and J called. These copies leave out some clones; in studies compared against another copy, an unresolved V gene accounts for under half, and the cause of the remainder is not known. The V and J calls and clone size come from that table; D and trimming were worked out from the DNA. In this sample's table one finds about 150,000 clones. The ten biggest clones cover 1.5% to 2% of the sample.

Relative to germline, V is missing 6 bases and J is missing 10 bases, with 4 bases of the junction outside any gene match. CDR1 and CDR2 are read off the germline V gene as SNHLY and FYNNEI. The cysteine opens and the phenylalanine closes a CDR3 of 13 amino acids. The kept DNA is CDR3 alone, 39 bases in frame from the first base. This chain joins TRBV2 to TRBJ1-6, and TRBD1 aligns with 9 junction nucleotides. This receptor was identified in a woman between 50 and 59 years old in good health and CMV-seronegative. The sample comprised PBMCs. The nucleotide sequence is given as TGTGCCAGCAGGCGGACAGGGGAATCACCCCTCCACTTT. The translation is CASRRTGESPLHF.